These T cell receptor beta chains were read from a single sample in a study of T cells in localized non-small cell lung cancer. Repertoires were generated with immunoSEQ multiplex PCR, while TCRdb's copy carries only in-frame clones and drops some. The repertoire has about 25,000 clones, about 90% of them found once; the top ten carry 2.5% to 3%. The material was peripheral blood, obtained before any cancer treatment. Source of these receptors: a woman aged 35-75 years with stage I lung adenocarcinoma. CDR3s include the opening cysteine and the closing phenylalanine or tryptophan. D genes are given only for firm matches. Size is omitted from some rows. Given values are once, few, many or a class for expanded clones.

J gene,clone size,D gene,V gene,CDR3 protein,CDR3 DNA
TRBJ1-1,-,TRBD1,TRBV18,CASSPGTGIRNTEAFF,TGTGCCAGCTCCCCCGGGACAGGTATTCGAAACACTGAAGCTTTCTTT
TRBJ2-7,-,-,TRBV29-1,CSVSPTALGLGGRDEQYF,TGCAGCGTTAGCCCTACGGCCCTCGGCCTTGGGGGACGGGACGAGCAGTACTTC
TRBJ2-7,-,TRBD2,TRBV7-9,CASRRTSGSPYEQYF,TGTGCCAGCAGGCGGACTAGCGGGAGCCCGTACGAGCAGTACTTC
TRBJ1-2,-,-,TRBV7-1,CASSLQGGNYGYTF,TGTGCCAGCAGCCTACAGGGCGGTAACTATGGCTACACCTTC
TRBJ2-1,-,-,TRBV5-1,CASSLGSATYNEQFF,TGCGCCAGCAGCTTAGGTTCGGCCACCTACAATGAGCAGTTCTTC
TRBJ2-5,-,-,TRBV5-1,CASSLVGSQETQYF,TGCGCCAGCAGCTTGGTCGGATCCCAAGAGACCCAGTACTTC
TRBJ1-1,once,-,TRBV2,CDSSEAWQAVSIEAFF,TGTGACAGCAGTGAAGCGTGGCAGGCAGTTTCCATTGAAGCTTTCTTT
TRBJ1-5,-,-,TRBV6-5,CASSYSTGPNQPQHF,TGTGCCAGCAGTTACTCGACAGGACCAAATCAGCCCCAGCATTTT
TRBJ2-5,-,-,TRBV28,CASSLKVQAQYF,TGTGCCAGCAGTTTAAAGGTCCAAGCCCAGTACTTC
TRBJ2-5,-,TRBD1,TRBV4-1,CASSPTGQGSRETQYF,TGCGCCAGCAGCCCAACGGGACAGGGTTCCAGGGAGACCCAGTACTTC
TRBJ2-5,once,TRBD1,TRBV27,CASRLGQGRGETQYF,TGTGCCAGCAGACTAGGACAGGGACGCGGAGAGACCCAGTACTTC
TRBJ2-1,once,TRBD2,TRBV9,CASSVASGGIYNEQFF,TGTGCCAGCAGCGTAGCCAGCGGGGGGATCTACAATGAGCAGTTCTTC
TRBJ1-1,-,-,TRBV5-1,CASSLEDSVGTEAFF,TGCGCCAGCAGCTTGGAGGACTCTGTGGGCACTGAAGCTTTCTTT
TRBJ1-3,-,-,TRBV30,CAWSGIQGNTIYF,TGTGCCTGGAGTGGAATCCAGGGAAACACCATATATTTT
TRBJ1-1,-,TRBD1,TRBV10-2,CASSGTDTEAFF,TGCGCCAGCTCCGGGACAGACACTGAAGCTTTCTTT
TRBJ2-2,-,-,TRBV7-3,CASRSGGQNTGELFF,TGTGCCAGCAGGTCCGGAGGGCAGAACACCGGGGAGCTGTTTTTT
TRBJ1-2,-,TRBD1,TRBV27,CASSPLGQGGYGYTF,TGTGCCAGCAGTCCATTAGGACAGGGGGGCTATGGCTACACCTTC
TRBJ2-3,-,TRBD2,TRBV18,CASSLSAGGFTDTQYF,TGTGCCAGCTCACTGTCGGCGGGAGGATTCACAGATACGCAGTATTTT
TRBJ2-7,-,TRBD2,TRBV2,CARSGRASYEQYF,TGTGCCCGTAGCGGGAGGGCTTCCTACGAGCAGTACTTC
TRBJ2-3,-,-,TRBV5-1,CASSLEGGMVGDTQYF,TGCGCCAGCAGCTTGGAGGGCGGGATGGTGGGCGATACGCAGTATTTT
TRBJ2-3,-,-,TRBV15,CATSRDSGRGGNTQYF,TGTGCCACCAGCAGAGACTCCGGACGAGGAGGAAATACGCAGTATTTT
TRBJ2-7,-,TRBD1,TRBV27,CASRRAGTGTYEQYF,TGTGCCAGCAGAAGGGCCGGGACAGGGACCTACGAGCAGTACTTC
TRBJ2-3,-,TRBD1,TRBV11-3,CASSFMDRDVPRGSTDTQYF,TGTGCCAGCAGCTTTATGGACAGGGATGTCCCCCGAGGGAGCACAGATACGCAGTATTTT
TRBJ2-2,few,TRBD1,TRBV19,CASTGTGITGELFF,TGTGCCAGTACCGGGACAGGTATAACCGGGGAGCTGTTTTTT
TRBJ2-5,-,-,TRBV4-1,CASSQQQGDNQETQYF,TGCGCCAGCAGCCAACAACAGGGAGATAACCAAGAGACCCAGTACTTC
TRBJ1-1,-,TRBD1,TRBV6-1,CASTDRQGLNTEAFF,TGTGCCAGCACAGACCGACAGGGATTGAACACTGAAGCTTTCTTT
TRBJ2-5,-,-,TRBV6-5,CASRYDSGQETQYF,TGTGCCAGCAGATATGACAGTGGACAAGAGACCCAGTACTTC
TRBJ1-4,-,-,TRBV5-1,CASSHDSSNEKLFF,TGCGCCAGCAGCCACGACAGCTCTAATGAAAAACTGTTTTTT
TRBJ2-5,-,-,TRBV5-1,CASSLYGSEETQYF,TGCGCCAGCAGCTTGTATGGGTCGGAAGAGACCCAGTACTTC
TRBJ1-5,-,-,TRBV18,CASSPSTRGGGQPQHF,TGTGCCAGCTCACCATCTACCAGGGGCGGCGGCCAGCCCCAGCATTTT
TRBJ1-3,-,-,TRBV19,CASNPGEISGNTIYF,TGTGCCAGTAACCCGGGGGAGATCTCTGGAAACACCATATATTTT
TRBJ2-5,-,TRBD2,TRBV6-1,CASSVLAGGETQYF,TGTGCCAGCAGCGTACTAGCGGGAGGGGAGACCCAGTACTTC
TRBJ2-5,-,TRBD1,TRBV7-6,CASSLRDRVGETQYF,TGTGCCAGCAGCTTAAGGGACAGGGTGGGGGAGACCCAGTACTTC
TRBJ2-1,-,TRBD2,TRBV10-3,CAISEFGTSAGEQFF,TGTGCCATCAGTGAGTTCGGGACTAGCGCGGGTGAGCAGTTCTTC
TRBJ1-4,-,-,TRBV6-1,CASSERTVGATNEKLFF,TGTGCCAGCAGTGAAAGAACCGTCGGTGCAACTAATGAAAAACTGTTTTTT
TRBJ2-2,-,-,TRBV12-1,CASSPIAHRWQGIGRCTGELFF,TGTGCCAGCAGCCCAATAGCCCACCGGTGGCAGGGAATCGGGAGGTGCACCGGGGAGCTGTTTTTT
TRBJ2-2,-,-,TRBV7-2,CASSFILNGELFF,TGTGCCAGCAGCTTTATTTTGAACGGGGAGCTGTTTTTT
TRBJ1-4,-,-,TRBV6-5,CASSYSSTNEKLFF,TGTGCCAGCAGTTACTCATCAACTAATGAAAAACTGTTTTTT
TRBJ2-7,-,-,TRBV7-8,CASSFAAQYEQYF,TGTGCCAGCAGCTTCGCGGCCCAGTACGAGCAGTACTTC
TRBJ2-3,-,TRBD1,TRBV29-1,CSGSLGQPSTDTQYF,TGCAGCGGATCCCTGGGACAGCCTAGCACAGATACGCAGTATTTT
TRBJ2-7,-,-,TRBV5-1,CASSLVGEQYF,TGCGCCAGCAGCTTGGTAGGCGAGCAGTACTTC